Listed below are T cell receptor beta chains from one sample, sequenced in a study of CD8+ T cells in alopecia areata. TCRdb keeps only in-frame clones here, not all; method: immunoSEQ multiplex PCR. This table has approximately 100,000 clones, approximately 84% appearing once. The source was CD8+ T cells sorted from blood, collected at approximately week 34, from a patient treated with tofacitinib. The source of these receptors is a human donor with alopecia areata. Each CDR3 is given without its conserved first and last residue. Expanded clones are given a class, and other clones once, few, many or no size at all.

J gene	clone size	V gene	CDR3 protein
TRBJ1-2	.	TRBV7-9	ASSPPDTAYGYT
TRBJ2-7	.	TRBV6-1	ASSEILAGVEQY
TRBJ2-7	once	TRBV27	ASSLAGHSYEQY
TRBJ2-1	.	TRBV19	ASSIETGFNEQF
TRBJ2-3	.	TRBV5-1	ASSLGEGVSTDTQY
TRBJ2-7	.	TRBV6-5	ASSPHREGEQY
TRBJ2-7	.	TRBV9	ASSGLTGTPDEQY
TRBJ2-7	.	TRBV4-1	ASSTRTGFYEQY
TRBJ2-1	once	TRBV15	ATIPDRASGNEQF
TRBJ2-3	.	TRBV5-1	ASSTLAGVADTQY
TRBJ2-1	.	TRBV27	ASSTGTGGYNEQF
TRBJ2-1	.	TRBV30	AWSLAGSSNEQF
TRBJ2-3	.	TRBV6-4	ASSVSGGATDTQY
TRBJ2-3	.	TRBV7-3	ASSSGLGGFLNTQY
TRBJ2-7	.	TRBV29-1	SVELAESFSYEQY
TRBJ2-5	.	TRBV27	ASSLTGGETQY
TRBJ2-5	.	TRBV5-3	ARSPGQGKKETQY
TRBJ1-1	.	TRBV15	ATSSPKRAMNTEAF